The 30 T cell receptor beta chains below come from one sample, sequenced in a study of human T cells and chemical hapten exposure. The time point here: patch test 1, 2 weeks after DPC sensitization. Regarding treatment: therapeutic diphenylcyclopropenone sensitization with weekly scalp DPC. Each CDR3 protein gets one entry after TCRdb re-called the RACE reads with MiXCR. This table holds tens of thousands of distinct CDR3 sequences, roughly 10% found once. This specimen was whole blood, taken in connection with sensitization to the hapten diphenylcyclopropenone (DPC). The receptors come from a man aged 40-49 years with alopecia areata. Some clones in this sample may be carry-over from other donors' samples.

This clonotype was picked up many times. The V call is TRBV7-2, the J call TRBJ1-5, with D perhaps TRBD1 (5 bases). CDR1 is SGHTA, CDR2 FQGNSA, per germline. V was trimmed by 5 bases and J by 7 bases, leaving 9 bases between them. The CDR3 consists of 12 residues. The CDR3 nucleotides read TGTGCCAGCAGCCAAAGGGGCCAGCCCCAGCATTTT. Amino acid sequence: CASSQRGQPQHF. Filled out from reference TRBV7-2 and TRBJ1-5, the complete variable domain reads GAGVSQSPSNKVTEKGKDVELRCDPISGHTALYWYRQSLGQGLEFLIYFQGNSAPDKSGLPSDRFSAERTGGSVSTLTIQRTQQEDSAVYLCASSQRGQPQHFGDGTRLSIL.

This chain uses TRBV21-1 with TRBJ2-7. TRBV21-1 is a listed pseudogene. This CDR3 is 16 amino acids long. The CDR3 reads CASSKEVASHSYEQYV. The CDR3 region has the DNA TGTGCCAGCAGCAAAGAGGTAGCATCCCACTCCTACGAGCAGTACGTC.

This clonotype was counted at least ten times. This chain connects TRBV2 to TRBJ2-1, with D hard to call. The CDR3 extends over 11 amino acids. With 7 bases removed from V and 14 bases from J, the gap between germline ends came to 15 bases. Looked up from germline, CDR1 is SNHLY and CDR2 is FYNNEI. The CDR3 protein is CASILTEREFF. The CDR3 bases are TGTGCCAGCATACTAACAGAACGAGAGTTCTTC.

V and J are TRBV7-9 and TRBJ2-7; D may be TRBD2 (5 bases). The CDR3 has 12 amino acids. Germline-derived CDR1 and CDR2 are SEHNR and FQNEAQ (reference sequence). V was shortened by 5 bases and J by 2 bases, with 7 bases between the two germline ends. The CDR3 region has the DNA TGTGCCAGCAGCCCCGGGACCTACGAGCAGTACGTC. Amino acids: CASSPGTYEQYV.

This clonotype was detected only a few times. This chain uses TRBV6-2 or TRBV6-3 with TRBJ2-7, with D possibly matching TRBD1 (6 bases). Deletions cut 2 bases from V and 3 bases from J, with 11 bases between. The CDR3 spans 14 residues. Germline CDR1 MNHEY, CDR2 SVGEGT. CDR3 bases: TGTGCCAGCAGTTACGGGGCAGGGGTCTACGAGCAGTACGTC. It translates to CASSYGAGVYEQYV.

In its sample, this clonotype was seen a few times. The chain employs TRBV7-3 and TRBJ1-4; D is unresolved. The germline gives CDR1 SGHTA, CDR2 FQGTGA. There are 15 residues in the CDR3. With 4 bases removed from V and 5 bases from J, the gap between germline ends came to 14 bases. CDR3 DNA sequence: TGTGCCAGCAGCTCAACCGGGTCTCAAAATGAAAAACTGTTTTTT. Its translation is CASSSTGSQNEKLFF.

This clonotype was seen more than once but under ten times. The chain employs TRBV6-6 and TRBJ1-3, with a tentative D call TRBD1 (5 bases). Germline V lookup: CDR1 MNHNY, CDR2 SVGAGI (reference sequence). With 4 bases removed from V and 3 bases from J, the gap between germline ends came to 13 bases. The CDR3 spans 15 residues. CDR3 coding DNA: TGTGCCAGCAGTTTCCAAGGGGTGGGTGGAAACACCATATATTTT. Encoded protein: CASSFQGVGGNTIYF.

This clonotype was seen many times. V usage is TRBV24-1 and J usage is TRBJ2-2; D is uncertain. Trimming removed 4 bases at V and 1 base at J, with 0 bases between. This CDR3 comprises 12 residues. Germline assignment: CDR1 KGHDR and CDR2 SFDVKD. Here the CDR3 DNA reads TGTGCCACCAGTGAGAACACCGGGGAGCTGTTTTTT. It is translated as CATSENTGELFF.

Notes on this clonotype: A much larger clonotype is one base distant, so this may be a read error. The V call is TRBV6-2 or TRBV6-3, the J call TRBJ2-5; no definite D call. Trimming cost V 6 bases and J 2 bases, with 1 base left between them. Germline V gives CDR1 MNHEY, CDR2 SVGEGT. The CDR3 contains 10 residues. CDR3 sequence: CASRQETQYF. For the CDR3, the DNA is TGTGCCAGCAGACAAGAGACCCAGTACTTC.

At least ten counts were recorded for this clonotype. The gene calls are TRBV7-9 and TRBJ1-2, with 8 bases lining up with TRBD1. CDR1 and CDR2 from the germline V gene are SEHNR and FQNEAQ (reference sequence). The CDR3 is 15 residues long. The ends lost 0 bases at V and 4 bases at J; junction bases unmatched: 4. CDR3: CASSLAGTGGYGYTF. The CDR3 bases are TGTGCCAGCAGCTTAGCGGGTACAGGGGGCTATGGCTACACCTTC.

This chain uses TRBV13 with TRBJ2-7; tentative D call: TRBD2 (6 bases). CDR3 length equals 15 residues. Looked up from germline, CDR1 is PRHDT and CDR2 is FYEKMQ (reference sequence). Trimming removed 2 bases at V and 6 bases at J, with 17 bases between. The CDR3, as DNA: TGTGCCAGCAGCTTACGAGGAGGGTGGCCTATCGAGCAGTACGTC. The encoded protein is CASSLRGGWPIEQYV.

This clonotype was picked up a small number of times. The CDR3 spells CSAQGYNEQFF. In nucleotides, the CDR3 is TGCAGCGCACAGGGGTACAATGAGCAGTTCTTC. The chain links TRBV29-1 to TRBJ2-1; TRBD1 matches at 7 bases. Trimming removed 7 bases from V and 4 bases from J; junction bases left unmatched: 1. The V gene's germline CDR1 is SQVTM and CDR2 ANQGSEA. The length of the CDR3 is 11 residues.

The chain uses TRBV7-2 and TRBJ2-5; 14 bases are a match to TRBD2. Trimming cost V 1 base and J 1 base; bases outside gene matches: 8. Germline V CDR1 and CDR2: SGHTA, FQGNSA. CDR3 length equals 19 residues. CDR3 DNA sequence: TGTGCCAGCAGCTTAGTATTTTTGGGACTAGCGGGAGTCCAAGAGACCCAGTACTTC. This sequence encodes CASSLVFLGLAGVQETQYF.

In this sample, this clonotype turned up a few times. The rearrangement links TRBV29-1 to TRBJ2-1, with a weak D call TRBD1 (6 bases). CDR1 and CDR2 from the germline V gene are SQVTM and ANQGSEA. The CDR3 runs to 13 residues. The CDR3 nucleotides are TGCAGACGCCGGCCCAGGACAGACAATGAGCAGTTCTTC. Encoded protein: CRRRPRTDNEQFF.

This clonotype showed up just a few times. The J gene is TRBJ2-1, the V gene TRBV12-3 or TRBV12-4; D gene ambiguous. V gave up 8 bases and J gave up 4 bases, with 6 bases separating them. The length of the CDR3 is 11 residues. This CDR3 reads CASQEYNEQFF. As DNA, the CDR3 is TGTGCCAGCCAGGAGTACAATGAGCAGTTCTTC.

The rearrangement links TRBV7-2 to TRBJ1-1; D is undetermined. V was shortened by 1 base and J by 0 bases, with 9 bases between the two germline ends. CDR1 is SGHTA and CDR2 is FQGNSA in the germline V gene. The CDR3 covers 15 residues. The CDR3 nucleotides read TGTGCCAGCAGCTTAGATGGAAATTTGAACACTGAAGCTTTCTTT. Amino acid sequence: CASSLDGNLNTEAFF. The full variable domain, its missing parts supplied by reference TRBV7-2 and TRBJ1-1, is GAGVSQSPSNKVTEKGKDVELRCDPISGHTALYWYRQSLGQGLEFLIYFQGNSAPDKSGLPSDRFSAERTGGSVSTLTIQRTQQEDSAVYLCASSLDGNLNTEAFFGQGTRLTVV.

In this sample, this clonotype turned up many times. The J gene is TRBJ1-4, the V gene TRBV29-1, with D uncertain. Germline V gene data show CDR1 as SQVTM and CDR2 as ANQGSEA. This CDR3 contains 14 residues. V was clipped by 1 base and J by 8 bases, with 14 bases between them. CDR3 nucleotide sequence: TGCAGCGTTGAAGCCACCAGCGGAAGCGAAAAACTGTTTTTT. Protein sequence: CSVEATSGSEKLFF.

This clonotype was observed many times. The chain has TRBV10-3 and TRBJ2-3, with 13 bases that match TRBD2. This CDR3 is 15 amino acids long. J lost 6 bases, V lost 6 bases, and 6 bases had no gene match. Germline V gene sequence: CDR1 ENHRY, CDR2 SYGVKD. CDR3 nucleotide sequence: TGTGCCATCAGGGGGACTAGCGGGACAAGGGATACGCAGTATTTT. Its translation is CAIRGTSGTRDTQYF.

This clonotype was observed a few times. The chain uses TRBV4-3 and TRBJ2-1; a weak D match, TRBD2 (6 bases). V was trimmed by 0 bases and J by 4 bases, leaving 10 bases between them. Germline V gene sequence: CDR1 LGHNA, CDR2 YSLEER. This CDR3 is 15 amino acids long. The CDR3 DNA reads TGCGCCAGCAGCCAAGACCCTAGCGAGTACAATGAGCAGTTCTTC. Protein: CASSQDPSEYNEQFF.

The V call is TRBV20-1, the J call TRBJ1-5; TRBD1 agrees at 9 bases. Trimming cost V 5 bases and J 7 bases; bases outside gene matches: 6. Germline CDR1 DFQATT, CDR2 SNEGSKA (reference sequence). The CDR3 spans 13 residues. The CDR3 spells CSAWTGDLQPQHF. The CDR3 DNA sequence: TGCAGTGCTTGGACAGGGGATTTGCAGCCCCAGCATTTT.

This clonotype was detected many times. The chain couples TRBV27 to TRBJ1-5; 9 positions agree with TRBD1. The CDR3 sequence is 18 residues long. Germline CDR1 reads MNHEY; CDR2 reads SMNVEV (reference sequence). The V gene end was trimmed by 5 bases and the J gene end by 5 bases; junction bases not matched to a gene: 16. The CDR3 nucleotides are TGTGCCAGCAGTCAAATAGGGACAGGGACCCCAGGGGATCAGCCCCAGCATTTT. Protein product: CASSQIGTGTPGDQPQHF.

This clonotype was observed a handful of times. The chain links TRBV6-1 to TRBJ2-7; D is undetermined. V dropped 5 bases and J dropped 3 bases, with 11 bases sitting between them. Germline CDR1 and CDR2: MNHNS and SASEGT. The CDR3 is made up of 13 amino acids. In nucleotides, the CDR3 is TGTGCCAGCAGTCCAGACGGTCACTACGAGCAGTACGTC. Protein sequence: CASSPDGHYEQYV.

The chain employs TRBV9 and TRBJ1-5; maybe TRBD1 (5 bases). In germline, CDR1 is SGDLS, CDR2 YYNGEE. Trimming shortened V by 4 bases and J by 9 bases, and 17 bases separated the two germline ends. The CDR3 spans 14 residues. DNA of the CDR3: TGTGCCAGCAGCCTTGACCTGTCAGGGATGCCCCAGCATTTT. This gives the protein CASSLDLSGMPQHF.

The CDR3 is CASSRQATNTEAFF. In DNA form, the CDR3 reads TGTGCCAGCAGCCGACAGGCCACGAACACTGAAGCTTTCTTT. The rearrangement uses TRBV7-9 and TRBJ1-1, with a possible D match to TRBD1 (6 bases). Germline V gene data show CDR1 as SEHNR and CDR2 as FQNEAQ (reference sequence). Between the trimmed V and J ends, which lost 5 bases and 1 base, there was a span of 11 bases. This CDR3 is built from 14 residues.

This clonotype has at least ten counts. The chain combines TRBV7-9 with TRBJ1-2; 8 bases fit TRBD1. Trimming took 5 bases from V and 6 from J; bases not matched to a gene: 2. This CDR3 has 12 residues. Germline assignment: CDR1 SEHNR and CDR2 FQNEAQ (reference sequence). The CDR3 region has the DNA TGTGCCAGCAGCCAGGGGGCCGATGGCTACACCTTC. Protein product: CASSQGADGYTF.

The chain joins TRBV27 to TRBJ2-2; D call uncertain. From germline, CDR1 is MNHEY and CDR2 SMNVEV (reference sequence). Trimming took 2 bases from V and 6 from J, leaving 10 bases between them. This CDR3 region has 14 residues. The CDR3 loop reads CASSLLVPAGELFF. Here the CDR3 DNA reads TGTGCCAGCAGTTTACTAGTACCGGCCGGGGAGCTGTTTTTT.

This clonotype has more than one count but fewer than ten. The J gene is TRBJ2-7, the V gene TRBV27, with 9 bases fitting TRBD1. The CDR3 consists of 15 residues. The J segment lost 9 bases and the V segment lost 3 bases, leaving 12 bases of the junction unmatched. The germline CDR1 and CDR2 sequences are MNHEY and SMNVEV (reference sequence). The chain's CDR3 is CASSFDHRGRSGQYF. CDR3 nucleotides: TGTGCCAGCAGTTTTGATCACAGGGGGCGATCCGGGCAGTACTTC.

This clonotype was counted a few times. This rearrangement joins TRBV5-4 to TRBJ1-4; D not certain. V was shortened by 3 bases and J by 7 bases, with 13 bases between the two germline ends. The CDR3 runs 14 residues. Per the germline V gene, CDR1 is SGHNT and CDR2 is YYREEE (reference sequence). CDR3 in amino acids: CASSSTAFGEKLFF. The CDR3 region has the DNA TGTGCCAGCAGCTCCACAGCGTTCGGTGAAAAACTGTTTTTT.

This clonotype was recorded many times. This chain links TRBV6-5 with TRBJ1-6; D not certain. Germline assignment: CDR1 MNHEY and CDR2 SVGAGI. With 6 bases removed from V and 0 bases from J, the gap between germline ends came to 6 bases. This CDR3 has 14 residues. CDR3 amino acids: CASRDSSYNSPLHF. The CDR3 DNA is TGTGCCAGCAGGGATAGCTCCTATAATTCACCCCTCCACTTT.

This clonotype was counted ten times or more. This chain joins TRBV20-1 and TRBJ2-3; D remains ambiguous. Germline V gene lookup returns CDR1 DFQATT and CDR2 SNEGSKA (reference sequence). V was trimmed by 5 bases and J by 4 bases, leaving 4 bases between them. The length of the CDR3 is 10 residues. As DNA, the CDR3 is TGCAGTGCTGGTGCAGATACGCAGTATTTT. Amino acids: CSAGADTQYF.